Described below is a single T cell receptor beta chain sequence and its context. No antigen is known for it. Per-base qualities were not stored, and no clone one base away is much larger. Other DNA sequences of this sample code for an identical CDR3. This sample is drawn from a study of blood T cell repertoires in COVID-19 (dated by TCRdb to about 2020). For the study in its entirety: Samples covering the acute and convalescent phases of COVID-19 were provided by collaborators in the United States, Italy and Spain. The prospective study material was composed of cDNA or gDNA derived from T cells, B-cell-depleted T cells, or PBMCs. The dataset comprised deeply sampled blood TCRbeta repertoires from subjects exposed to, actively infected with, or recovered from COVID-19. The repertoires were released in a freely available public database meant as a resource for research on the immune response to SARS-CoV-2. Samples came from the ongoing ImmuneRACE study (first 160 participants) plus 1,254 subjects from 6 global collaborators. The sample metadata nearly always contained a de-identified subject ID, COVID-19 status, age in years and sex. Where available, HLA class I and class II types were taken from metadata supplied by the sample provider and were not determined by assay-based typing.

Study-wide conclusions, independent of this receptor: The quantity of clinical and demographic metadata differed by source and by participant and was supplied without curation.

Participants in the prospective study were enrolled through a virtual design, were aged roughly 18 to 100 years, and lived in 24 United States geographic areas. In the prospective study, cohorts were assigned on the basis of participant-reported clinical history obtained from a screening survey and a study questionnaire. Recovered participants in ImmuneRACE Cohort 3 were defined by two consecutive negative NP/OP PCR tests, clearance by a healthcare professional, or resolution of symptoms. In the prospective study, whole blood, serum and a nasopharyngeal or oropharyngeal swab were collected from each participant by mobile phlebotomists. Over an approximately two-month period, participants in the prospective study had the option of providing additional blood draws and questionnaires. Prospective study blood samples were shipped either frozen or at room temperature before DNA extraction. The immunoSEQ Assay, a bias-controlled multiplex PCR, was used to amplify TCRbeta CDR3 regions from genomic DNA. In the original analysis: Within the assay, amplification of reference gene primers was used to estimate how many nucleated cells each sample contained. To quantify the absolute abundance of each unique TCRbeta CDR3 rearrangement, sequence reads were collapsed and filtered. For each sample, productive Simpson clonality was calculated as the square root of Simpson's diversity index across productive rearrangements. What TCRdb holds here is the immuneACCESS table cut down to in-frame rearrangements. Part of the clones is not present; checked against another copy, under half of the missing clones reflect an unresolved V gene, and the others are unexplained. V, J and clone size derive from that table, while D and trimming were established from the DNA sequence. The sample has some 350,000 clones on record, around 87% of them singletons. Approximately 5.3% of the sample rests with the top ten.

Sequencing was carried out using PBMCs or T cells enriched from blood (not recorded which). This receptor was taken from a woman in her twenties or thirties who had recovered from COVID-19.

The CDR3 is CASSLDRGTEAFF. The base sequence is TGTGCCAGCAGTTTGGACAGGGGCACTGAAGCTTTCTTT. The rearranged segments are TRBV11-2 and TRBJ1-1, and 9 junction bases match TRBD1. V ends up 6 bases short and J 4 bases short, with an unmatched junction base count of 3. CDR1 and CDR2 were assigned from the germline V gene as SGHAT and FQNNGV. Measured from the cysteine to the phenylalanine, the CDR3 is 13 residues long. The DNA shown is the 39-base CDR3, in frame from base 1.